One sample yielded the 21 T cell receptor beta chains listed below, sequenced in a study of blood T cells in healthy people across ages. Primed by a sample-barcoded 5' primer and a J-beta primer mix, a second PCR proceeded for about 7 to 11 cycles. TCRdb redid the calling of the 5' RACE reads with MiXCR, one entry per CDR3 protein. The sample lists 790,000 or so distinct CDR3 sequences, about 42% occurring once. The source material was blood. The source of these receptors is a man older than 75 in good health.

The chain joins TRBV27 to TRBJ2-6; D gene uncertain. This CDR3 region has 15 residues. Germline assignment: CDR1 MNHEY and CDR2 SMNVEV (reference sequence). Trimming cost V 4 bases and J 4 bases, with 11 bases left between them. The CDR3 DNA is TGTGCCAGCAGTTCGGAACCGACGGGGGCCAACGTCCTGACTTTC. Protein: CASSSEPTGANVLTF.

There are a few counts of this clonotype. The chain combines TRBV9 with TRBJ2-1; D is unclear. The CDR3 has 15 amino acids. Trimming took off 0 bases at V and 5 bases at J, with 12 bases between the two ends. Germline loops: CDR1 SGDLS, CDR2 YYNGEE. The CDR3 loop reads CASSVAVLTHNEQFF. CDR3 DNA: TGTGCCAGCAGCGTAGCAGTACTTACTCACAATGAGCAGTTCTTC.

V gene TRBV20-1 combines with J gene TRBJ1-5; D perhaps matches TRBD1 (6 bases). This CDR3 comprises 15 residues. V was clipped by 6 bases and J by 3 bases, with 18 bases between them. Germline CDR1 and CDR2: DFQATT and SNEGSKA (reference sequence). The CDR3, as DNA: TGCAGTGCCGGCCCCCTACAGGGATACAATCAGCCCCAGCATTTT. Protein: CSAGPLQGYNQPQHF.

This clonotype was seen a single time. This chain connects TRBV29-1 to TRBJ2-1, with D perhaps TRBD1 (6 bases). The CDR3 is 16 amino acids. The V end lost 0 bases, the J end lost 0 bases, and 12 bases lay between the germline ends. Looked up from germline, CDR1 is SQVTM and CDR2 is ANQGSEA. The CDR3 nucleotides read TGCAGCGTTGAAGATACCAGGGGTCCCTCCTACAATGAGCAGTTCTTC. It codes for CSVEDTRGPSYNEQFF.

The chain joins TRBV15 to TRBJ2-1; D is unresolved. Germline loops: CDR1 LNHNV, CDR2 YYDKDF (reference sequence). The ends were cut back, 4 bases at V and 12 bases at J, with 22 bases in the middle. This CDR3 contains 15 residues. CDR3 nucleotide sequence: TGTGCCACCAGCACTCGGGTGTTCTCGTACAAGGGGCAGTTCTTC. This encodes CATSTRVFSYKGQFF.

The chain uses TRBV21-1 and TRBJ1-1. TRBV21-1 is a pseudogene segment. This CDR3 region has 16 residues. The CDR3 sequence: CASSKRILGGMTEAFF. The CDR3 nucleotides read TGTGCCAGCAGCAAAAGGATTCTGGGAGGAATGACTGAAGCTTTCTTT.

This clonotype came up a few times. DNA of the CDR3: TGCAGTGCTCCAGAGGCCTTAGGCAATGAGCAGTTCTTC. This codes for CSAPEALGNEQFF. This chain uses TRBV20-1 with TRBJ2-1; D is unclear. The germline V and J ends were trimmed by 5 bases and 6 bases, with 14 bases remaining between them. Germline assignment: CDR1 DFQATT and CDR2 SNEGSKA (reference sequence). This CDR3 is 13 amino acids long.

The chain combines TRBV20-1 with TRBJ2-7; D call uncertain. Between the trimmed V and J ends, which lost 6 bases and 2 bases, there was a span of 11 bases. The CDR3 contains 12 residues. Per germline, CDR1 DFQATT and CDR2 SNEGSKA (reference sequence). Here the CDR3 reads CSADPATYEQYF. In DNA form, the CDR3 reads TGCAGTGCCGACCCGGCTACCTACGAGCAGTACTTC.

J is TRBJ1-2 and V is TRBV3-1; possibly TRBD1 for D (6 bases). The CDR3 has 15 residues. Trimming stripped 1 base from V and 8 bases from J, with 17 bases between. Germline assignment: CDR1 LGHDT and CDR2 YNNKEL (reference sequence). The CDR3 loop is CASSQGLHREHGYTF. In nucleotides, the CDR3 is TGTGCCAGCAGCCAAGGTCTCCACAGGGAGCACGGCTACACCTTC.

The chain couples TRBV28 to TRBJ2-7; TRBD2 agrees at 7 bases. Unmatched junction bases numbered 13, after V lost 5 bases and J lost 3 bases. Germline loops: CDR1 MDHEN, CDR2 SYDVKM. CDR3 length: 16 residues. The CDR3 is CASSNRLGGRGYEQYF. In nucleotides, the CDR3 is TGTGCCAGCAGTAATCGTCTGGGGGGGAGAGGCTACGAGCAGTACTTC.

The chain links TRBV29-1 to TRBJ2-7, with D maybe TRBD1 (5 bases). The assigned J gene may be wrong: the sequence end matches TRBJ2-5 better. Germline CDR1 is SQVTM and CDR2 is ANQGSEA. This CDR3 has 14 amino acids. The CDR3 DNA is TGCAGCGTCCTAACCCCCGTCAGGGATGAGACCCAGTACTTC. Protein product: CSVLTPVRDETQYF.

This clonotype has ten or more counts. This chain links TRBV4-1 with TRBJ2-7; 8 bases fit TRBD1. Germline CDR1 MGHRA, CDR2 YSYEKL. With 1 base clipped from V and 1 base from J, the junction kept 3 bases outside the gene matches. This CDR3 spans 15 amino acids. The CDR3 DNA reads as TGCGCCAGCAGCCAAGGCGGGACAGGATCCTACGAGCAGTACTTC. Translated: CASSQGGTGSYEQYF.

As for this clonotype: A much more abundant neighbour one base away suggests this may be a read error. The gene calls are TRBV29-1 and TRBJ2-1; TRBD1 agrees at 7 bases. The CDR3 length is 14 residues. Germline V gene lookup returns CDR1 SQVTM and CDR2 ANQGSEA. CDR3 sequence: CSDATGVSCNEQFF. CDR3 DNA sequence: TGCAGCGATGCCACAGGGGTTTCCTGCAATGAGCAGTTCTTC.

V is TRBV27 and J is TRBJ2-3; a weak D match, TRBD2 (5 bases). CDR3 length: 12 amino acids. CDR1 is MNHEY, CDR2 SMNVEV, per germline (reference sequence). Trimming shortened V by 6 bases and J by 9 bases, and 13 bases separated the two germline ends. For the CDR3, the DNA is TGTGCCAGCAGGTGGACTTCGGGAACGCAGTATTTT. Residues: CASRWTSGTQYF.

This chain connects TRBV20-1 to TRBJ2-5, with D uncertain. The CDR3 spans 12 residues. V lost 5 bases to trimming and J lost 2 bases, with 9 bases between them. Germline V lookup: CDR1 DFQATT, CDR2 SNEGSKA (reference sequence). CDR3: CSAPRQQETQYF. In DNA, the CDR3 is TGCAGTGCTCCCCGACAACAAGAGACCCAGTACTTC.

The chain recombines TRBV27 with TRBJ1-1, with D perhaps matching TRBD1 (6 bases). V lost 2 bases, J lost 1 base, and 11 bases lay in between. From germline, CDR1 is MNHEY and CDR2 SMNVEV (reference sequence). This CDR3 region has 15 residues. In DNA form, the CDR3 reads TGTGCCAGCAGTTTAAGGGGGGGCTGGAACACTGAAGCTTTCTTT. It encodes CASSLRGGWNTEAFF.

This clonotype was detected once. The chain couples TRBV11-3 to TRBJ2-1; TRBD2 agrees at 8 bases. The V and J ends lost 7 bases and 11 bases, in that order; junction bases with no gene match: 10. This CDR3 is built from 13 residues. Germline assignment: CDR1 SGHNT and CDR2 YENEEA. CDR3 bases: TGTGCCAGCACAGCGGGAGCGGGAGTTAAGCAGTTCTTC. The encoded protein is CASTAGAGVKQFF.

Worth noting for this clonotype: Mismatch with germline at one junction end may stem from a read error. The chain combines TRBV4-1 with TRBJ2-3, with 9 bases identical to TRBD1. The CDR3 runs 15 residues. The germline gives CDR1 MGHRA, CDR2 YSYEKL. CDR3 sequence reads: CANSQERQGADTQYF. DNA of the CDR3: TGCGCCAACAGCCAGGAAAGACAGGGGGCAGATACGCAGTATTTT.

Only one count was recorded for this clonotype. One junction end disagrees with the germline gene, perhaps due to a read error. The chain recombines TRBV3-1 with TRBJ2-3; D ambiguous. Per germline, CDR1 LGHDT and CDR2 YNNKEL (reference sequence). CDR3 length: 15 amino acids. This chain's CDR3 is CASSQEGIRTDAQYF. CDR3 in DNA: TGTGCCAGCAGCCAAGAAGGGATACGCACAGATGCGCAGTATTTT.

J is TRBJ1-1 and V is TRBV20-1, with a tentative D call TRBD1 (6 bases). This CDR3 spans 14 amino acids. Germline lookup yields CDR1 DFQATT and CDR2 SNEGSKA (reference sequence). The chain's CDR3 is CRAYRELVGTEAFF. CDR3 in DNA: TGCAGGGCATACAGGGAATTAGTGGGCACTGAAGCTTTCTTT.

This clonotype was seen a few times. The chain combines TRBV7-2 with TRBJ2-1, with D perhaps TRBD2 (5 bases). CDR3 length: 14 residues. Germline values: CDR1 SGHTA, CDR2 FQGNSA. The V and J ends lost 1 base and 6 bases respectively, with 10 bases between them. The CDR3 nucleotides are TGTGCCAGCAGCTTAGGATCTAGCCTCAATGAGCAGTTCTTC. Its translation is CASSLGSSLNEQFF.